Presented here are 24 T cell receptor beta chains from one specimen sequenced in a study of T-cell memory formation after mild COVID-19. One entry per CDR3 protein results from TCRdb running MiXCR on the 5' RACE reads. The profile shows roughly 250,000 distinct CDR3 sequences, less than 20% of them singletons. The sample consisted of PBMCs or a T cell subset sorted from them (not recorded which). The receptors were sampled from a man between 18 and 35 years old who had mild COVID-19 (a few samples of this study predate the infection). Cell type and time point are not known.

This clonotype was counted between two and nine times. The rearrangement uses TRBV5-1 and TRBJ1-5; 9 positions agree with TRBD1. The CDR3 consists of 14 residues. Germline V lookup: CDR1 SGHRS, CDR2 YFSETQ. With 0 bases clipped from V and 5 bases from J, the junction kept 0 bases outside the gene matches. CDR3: CASSLGTGDQPQHF. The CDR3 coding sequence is TGCGCCAGCAGCTTGGGGACAGGGGATCAGCCCCAGCATTTT.

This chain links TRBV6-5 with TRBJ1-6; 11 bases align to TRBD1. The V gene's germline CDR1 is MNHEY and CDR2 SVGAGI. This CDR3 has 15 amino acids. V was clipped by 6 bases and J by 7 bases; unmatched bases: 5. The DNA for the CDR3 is TGTGCCAGCAGAGCCTGGACAGGGGGCAATTCACCCCTCCACTTT. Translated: CASRAWTGGNSPLHF.

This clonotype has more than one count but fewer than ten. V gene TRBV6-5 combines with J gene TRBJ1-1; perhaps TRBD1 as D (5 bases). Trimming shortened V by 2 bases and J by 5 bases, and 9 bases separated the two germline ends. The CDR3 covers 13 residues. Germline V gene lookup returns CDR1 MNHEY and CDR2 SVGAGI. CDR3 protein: CASSYGGGTEAFF. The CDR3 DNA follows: TGTGCCAGCAGTTACGGCGGGGGGACTGAAGCTTTCTTT.

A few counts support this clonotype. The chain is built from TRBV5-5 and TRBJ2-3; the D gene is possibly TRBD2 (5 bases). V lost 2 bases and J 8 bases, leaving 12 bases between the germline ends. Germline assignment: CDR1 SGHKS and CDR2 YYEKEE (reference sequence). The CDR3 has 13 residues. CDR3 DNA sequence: TGTGCCAGCAGCTTAGGAGGTCAGGTTACGCAGTATTTT. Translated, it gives CASSLGGQVTQYF. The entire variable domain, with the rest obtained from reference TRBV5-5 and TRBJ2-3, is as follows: DAGVTQSPTHLIKTRGQQVTLRCSPISGHKSVSWYQQVLGQGPQFIFQYYEKEERGRGNFPDRFSARQFPNYSSELNVNALLLGDSALYLCASSLGGQVTQYFGPGTRLTVL.

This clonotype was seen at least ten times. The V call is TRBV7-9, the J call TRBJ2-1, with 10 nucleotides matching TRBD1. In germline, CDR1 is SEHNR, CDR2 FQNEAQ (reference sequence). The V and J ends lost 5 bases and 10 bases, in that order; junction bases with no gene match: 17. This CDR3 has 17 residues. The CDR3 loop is CASSPGTGEAAKYEQFF. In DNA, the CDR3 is TGTGCCAGCAGCCCTGGGACAGGGGAAGCGGCCAAATACGAGCAGTTCTTC. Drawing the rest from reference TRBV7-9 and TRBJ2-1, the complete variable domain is DTGVSQNPRHKITKRGQNVTFRCDPISEHNRLYWYRQTLGQGPEFLTYFQNEAQLEKSRLLSDRFSAERPKGSFSTLEIQRTEQGDSAMYLCASSPGTGEAAKYEQFFGPGTRLTVL.

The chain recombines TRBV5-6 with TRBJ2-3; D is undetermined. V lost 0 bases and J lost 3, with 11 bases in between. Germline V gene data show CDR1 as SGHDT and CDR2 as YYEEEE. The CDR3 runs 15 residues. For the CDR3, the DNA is TGTGCCAGCAGCTTGGGCGGCGGCACGACAGATACGCAGTATTTT. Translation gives CASSLGGGTTDTQYF. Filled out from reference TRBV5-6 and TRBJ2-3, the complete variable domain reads DAGVTQSPTHLIKTRGQQVTLRCSPKSGHDTVSWYQQALGQGPQFIFQYYEEEERQRGNFPDRFSGHQFPNYSSELNVNALLLGDSALYLCASSLGGGTTDTQYFGPGTRLTVL.

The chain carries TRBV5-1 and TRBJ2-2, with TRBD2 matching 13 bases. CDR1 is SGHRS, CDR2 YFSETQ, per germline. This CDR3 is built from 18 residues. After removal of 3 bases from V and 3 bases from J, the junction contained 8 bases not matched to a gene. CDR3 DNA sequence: TGCGCCAGCAGCTCTCCGGGACTAGCGGGGTCCTACACCGGGGAGCTGTTTTTT. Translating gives CASSSPGLAGSYTGELFF.

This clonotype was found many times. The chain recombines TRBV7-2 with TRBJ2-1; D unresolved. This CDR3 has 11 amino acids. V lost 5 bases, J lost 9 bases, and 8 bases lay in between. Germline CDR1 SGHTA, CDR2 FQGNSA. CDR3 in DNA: TGTGCCAGCAGCGTAGTGGGTGAGCAGTTCTTC. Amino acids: CASSVVGEQFF. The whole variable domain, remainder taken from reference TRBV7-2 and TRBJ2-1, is GAGVSQSPSNKVTEKGKDVELRCDPISGHTALYWYRQSLGQGLEFLIYFQGNSAPDKSGLPSDRFSAERTGGSVSTLTIQRTQQEDSAVYLCASSVVGEQFFGPGTRLTVL.

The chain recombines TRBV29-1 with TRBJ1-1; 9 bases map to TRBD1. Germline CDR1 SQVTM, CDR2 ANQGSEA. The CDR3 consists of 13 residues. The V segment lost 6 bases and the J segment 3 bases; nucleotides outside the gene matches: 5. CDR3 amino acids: CSVHRGHDTEAFF. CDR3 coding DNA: TGCAGCGTGCACAGGGGGCACGACACTGAAGCTTTCTTT.

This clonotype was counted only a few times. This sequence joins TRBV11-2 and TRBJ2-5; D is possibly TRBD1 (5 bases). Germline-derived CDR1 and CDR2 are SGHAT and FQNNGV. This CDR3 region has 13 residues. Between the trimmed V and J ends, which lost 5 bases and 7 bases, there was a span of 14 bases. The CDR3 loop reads CASSQGRSGTQYF. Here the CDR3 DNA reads TGTGCCAGCAGCCAGGGTAGAAGTGGGACCCAGTACTTC.

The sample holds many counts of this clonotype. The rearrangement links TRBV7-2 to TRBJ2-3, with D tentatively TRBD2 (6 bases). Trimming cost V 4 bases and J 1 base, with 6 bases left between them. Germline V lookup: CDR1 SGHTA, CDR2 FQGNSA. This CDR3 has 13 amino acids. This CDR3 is CASSSGGTDTQYF. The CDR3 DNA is TGTGCCAGCAGCTCGGGAGGCACAGATACGCAGTATTTT.

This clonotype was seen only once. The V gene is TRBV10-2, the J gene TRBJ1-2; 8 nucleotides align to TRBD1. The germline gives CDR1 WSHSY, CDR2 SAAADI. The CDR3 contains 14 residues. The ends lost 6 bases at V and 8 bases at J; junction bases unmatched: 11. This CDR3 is CASRTEQGGRGYTF. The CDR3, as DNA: TGCGCCAGCAGGACCGAACAGGGGGGACGCGGCTACACCTTC.

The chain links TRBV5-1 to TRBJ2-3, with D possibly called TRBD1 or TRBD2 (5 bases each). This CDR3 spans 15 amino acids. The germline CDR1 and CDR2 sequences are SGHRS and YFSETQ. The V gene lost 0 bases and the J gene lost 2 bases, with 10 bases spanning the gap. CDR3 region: CASSLGGRYTDTQYF. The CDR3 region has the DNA TGCGCCAGCAGCTTGGGGGGACGGTACACAGATACGCAGTATTTT.

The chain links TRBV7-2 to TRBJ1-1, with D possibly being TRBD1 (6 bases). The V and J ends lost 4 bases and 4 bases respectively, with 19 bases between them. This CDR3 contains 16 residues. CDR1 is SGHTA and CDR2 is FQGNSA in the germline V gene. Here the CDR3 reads CASSSSGVNLGTEAFF. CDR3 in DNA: TGTGCCAGCAGCTCCTCAGGGGTGAATTTGGGCACTGAAGCTTTCTTT.

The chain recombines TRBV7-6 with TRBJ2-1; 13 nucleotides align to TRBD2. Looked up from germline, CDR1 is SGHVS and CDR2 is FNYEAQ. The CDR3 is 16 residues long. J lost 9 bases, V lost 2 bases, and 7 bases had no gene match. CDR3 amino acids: CASSLMGTSGVGEQFF. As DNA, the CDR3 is TGTGCCAGCAGCTTAATGGGGACTAGCGGGGTTGGTGAGCAGTTCTTC.

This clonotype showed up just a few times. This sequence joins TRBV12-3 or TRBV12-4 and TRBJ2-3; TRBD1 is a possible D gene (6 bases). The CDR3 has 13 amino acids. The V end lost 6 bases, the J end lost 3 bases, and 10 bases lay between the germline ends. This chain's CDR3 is CASSYTGTDTQYF. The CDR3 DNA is TGTGCCAGCAGCTATACAGGGACAGATACGCAGTATTTT.

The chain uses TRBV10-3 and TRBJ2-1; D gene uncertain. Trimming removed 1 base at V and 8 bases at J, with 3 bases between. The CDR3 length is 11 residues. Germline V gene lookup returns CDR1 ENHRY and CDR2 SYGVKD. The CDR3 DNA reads TGTGCCATCAGTGAGTTCTATGAGCAGTTCTTC. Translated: CAISEFYEQFF.

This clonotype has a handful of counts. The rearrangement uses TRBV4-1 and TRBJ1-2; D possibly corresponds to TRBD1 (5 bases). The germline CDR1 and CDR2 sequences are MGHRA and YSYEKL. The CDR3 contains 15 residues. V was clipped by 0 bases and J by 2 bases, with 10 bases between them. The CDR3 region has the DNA TGCGCCAGCAGCCAAGAGGGCGGGACGAACTATGGCTACACCTTC. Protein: CASSQEGGTNYGYTF.

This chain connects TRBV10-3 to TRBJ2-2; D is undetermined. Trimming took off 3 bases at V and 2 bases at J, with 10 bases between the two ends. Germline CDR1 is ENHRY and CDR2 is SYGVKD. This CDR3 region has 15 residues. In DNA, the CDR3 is TGTGCCATCAGTGAAGGGCAGGCTAACACCGGGGAGCTGTTTTTT. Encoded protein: CAISEGQANTGELFF.

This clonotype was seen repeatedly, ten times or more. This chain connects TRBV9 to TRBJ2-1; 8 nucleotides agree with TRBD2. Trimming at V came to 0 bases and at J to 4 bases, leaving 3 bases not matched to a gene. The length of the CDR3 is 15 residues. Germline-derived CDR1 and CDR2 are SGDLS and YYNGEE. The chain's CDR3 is CASSVVAGLYNEQFF. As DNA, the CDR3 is TGTGCCAGCAGCGTAGTAGCGGGGCTATACAATGAGCAGTTCTTC.

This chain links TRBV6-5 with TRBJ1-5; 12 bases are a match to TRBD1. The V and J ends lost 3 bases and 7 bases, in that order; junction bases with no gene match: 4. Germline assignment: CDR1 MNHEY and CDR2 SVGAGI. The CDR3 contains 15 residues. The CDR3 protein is CASSYAGTGGQPQHF. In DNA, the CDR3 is TGTGCCAGCAGTTATGCCGGGACAGGGGGCCAGCCCCAGCATTTT.

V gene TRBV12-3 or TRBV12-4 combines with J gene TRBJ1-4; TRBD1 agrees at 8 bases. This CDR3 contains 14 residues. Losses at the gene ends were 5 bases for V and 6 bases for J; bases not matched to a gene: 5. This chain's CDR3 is CASSPRDRHEKLFF. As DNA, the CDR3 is TGTGCCAGCAGTCCCCGGGACAGGCATGAAAAACTGTTTTTT.

CDR3 in DNA: TGCAGTGCCGAGCCGTCACTAGATCCCACAGATACGCAGTATTTT. Translating gives CSAEPSLDPTDTQYF. This chain uses TRBV20-1 with TRBJ2-3; D may be TRBD2 (5 bases). This CDR3 contains 15 residues. Trimming cost V 6 bases and J 2 bases, with 18 bases left between them. Germline CDR1 and CDR2: DFQATT and SNEGSKA (reference sequence).

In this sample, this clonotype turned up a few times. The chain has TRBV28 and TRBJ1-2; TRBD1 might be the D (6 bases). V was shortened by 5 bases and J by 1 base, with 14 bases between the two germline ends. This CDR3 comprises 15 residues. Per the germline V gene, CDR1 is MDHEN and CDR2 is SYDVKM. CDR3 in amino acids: CASSPPGGINYGYTF. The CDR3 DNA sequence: TGTGCCAGCAGTCCGCCGGGGGGCATTAACTATGGCTACACCTTC.